This paragraph covers one TCR beta chain sequence. Its target is not known. The data derive from a study of T-cell memory formation after mild COVID-19. Whole-study results and caveats: The CD4+ clones that contracted clustered mainly within CM and EM, and the CD8+ clones concentrated in EMRA.

Trimming removed 6 bases at V and 6 bases at J, with 17 bases between. From germline, CDR1 is LGHNA and CDR2 YSLEER. There are 15 residues in the CDR3. cDNA libraries for TCR alpha and TCR beta, carrying sample barcodes and UMIs, came from 5'RACE with constant-segment primers. TCRdb reprocessed the 5' RACE reads with MiXCR, giving one entry per CDR3 protein. The table records a few hundred thousand distinct CDR3 sequences, 20% to 25% of them present only once. The V gene is TRBV4-3, the J gene TRBJ2-2; the D gene is possibly TRBD1 (6 bases). The sample comprised PBMCs or a T cell subset sorted from them (not recorded which). This sequence was found in a man aged 18 to 30 who had mild COVID-19 (a few samples of this study predate the infection). Cell type and time point are not known. This CDR3 reads CASRDARGTAGELFF. CDR3 sequence (DNA): TGCGCCAGCAGAGACGCGAGGGGGACGGCCGGGGAGCTGTTTTTT.